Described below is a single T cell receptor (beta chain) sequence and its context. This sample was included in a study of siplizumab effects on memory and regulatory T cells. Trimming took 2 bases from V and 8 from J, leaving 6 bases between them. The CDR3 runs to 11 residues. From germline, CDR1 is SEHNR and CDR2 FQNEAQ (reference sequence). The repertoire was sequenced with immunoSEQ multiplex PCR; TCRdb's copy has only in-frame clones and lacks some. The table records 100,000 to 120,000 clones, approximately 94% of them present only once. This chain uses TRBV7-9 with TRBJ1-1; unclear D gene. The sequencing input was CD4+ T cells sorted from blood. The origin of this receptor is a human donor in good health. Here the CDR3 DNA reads TGTGCCAGCAGCTTACTCGAGGAAGCTTTCTTT. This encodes CASSLLEEAFF.